Listed below are T cell receptor beta chains from one sample, sequenced in a study of regulatory T cells in long-lasting Graves disease. TCRdb analysed the multiplex PCR reads with MiXCR anew, one entry per CDR3 protein. Seen here are some 420,000 distinct CDR3 sequences, 20% to 25% observed once, and the top ten hold around 14%. The sample here was peripheral blood mononuclear cells (PBMCs), taken when the disease was refractory, from a patient treated with antithyroid drugs. These TCRs come from a female donor with Graves disease. Both conserved end residues are trimmed from each CDR3. A D gene is named only where the DNA matches it firmly. Clone size is not always given. Where it is, it says once, few, many or a class for expanded clones.

J gene,D gene,V gene,clone size,CDR3 protein
TRBJ2-7,NA,TRBV7-3,many,ASIIEQY
TRBJ1-2,NA,TRBV11-2,many,ASSFGAAGYGYT
TRBJ2-3,NA,TRBV7-2,NA,ASSLRSSLTDTQY
TRBJ2-5,TRBD1,TRBV2,many,ASTRQGETQY
TRBJ1-5,NA,TRBV30,NA,AWSGGSYSNQPQH
TRBJ1-2,TRBD1,TRBV29-1,NA,SLRTGTHGYT
TRBJ1-5,TRBD1,TRBV6-1,few,ASSGWGDRGNQPQH
TRBJ1-1,NA,TRBV6-1,many,ASRQGWTEAF
TRBJ1-1,NA,TRBV6-1,few,ASRTPGLSRGGTEAF
TRBJ1-4,NA,TRBV7-2,many,ASSFSIRYSEKLF
TRBJ2-1,NA,TRBV19,once,ASSIGAILLYNEQF
TRBJ1-1,NA,TRBV5-1,NA,ASSHNRFMNTEAF
TRBJ2-3,TRBD2,TRBV7-2,NA,ASSDVAGGADTQY
TRBJ2-7,TRBD1,TRBV20-1,once,SATTGTGSYEQY
TRBJ1-6,NA,TRBV12-3/TRBV12-4,many,ASSLRDGGSSPLH
TRBJ2-1,TRBD2,TRBV27,NA,ASSPGLAGKRFNEQF
TRBJ2-1,NA,TRBV6-1,NA,ASTDSRGRWGNEQF
TRBJ1-5,NA,TRBV12-3/TRBV12-4,NA,ASSLRPWRGGNQPQH
TRBJ1-1,TRBD1,TRBV28,many,ASSAGTGVGTEAF
TRBJ2-5,TRBD2,TRBV7-3,NA,ASSLETYWREGTETQY
TRBJ2-5,TRBD2,TRBV10-1,NA,ASSEPGLAGGPETQY
TRBJ1-1,NA,TRBV29-1,many,SVQNRQDNTEAF
TRBJ2-7,NA,TRBV9,few,ASSVGTAHPY
TRBJ2-7,NA,TRBV6-1,NA,ATKTATYEQY
TRBJ2-5,NA,TRBV6-2/TRBV6-3,many,ASSYSTTTRGREETQY
TRBJ2-5,NA,TRBV20-1,many,SARDGAHQETQY
TRBJ1-1,NA,TRBV6-2/TRBV6-3,many,ASSSGYEAF
TRBJ1-5,NA,TRBV20-1,NA,SARSRTGSNQPQH
TRBJ1-6,NA,TRBV11-2,many,ASSSLSPYNSPLH
TRBJ1-1,NA,TRBV6-1,many,ASSGTNTEAF
TRBJ1-2,NA,TRBV25-1,NA,ASSAGVRGYT
TRBJ1-4,NA,TRBV9,few,ASSPSGFDEKLF
TRBJ1-2,NA,TRBV7-2,many,ASSKGDINYGYT
TRBJ1-1,NA,TRBV7-2,many,ASSSRADIRTEAF
TRBJ2-7,TRBD2,TRBV6-1,few,ASIAGDTLYEQY
TRBJ2-7,TRBD1,TRBV28,many,ASNEKGAGSYEQY
TRBJ2-7,NA,TRBV24-1,few,ATSEQGTEQY
TRBJ2-7,NA,TRBV30,many,AWSSEKYEQY
TRBJ2-7,TRBD1,TRBV6-4,few,ASSDRGRDEQY
TRBJ1-1,TRBD1,TRBV29-1,many,SVVDRLIDMNTEAF
TRBJ2-7,TRBD1,TRBV28,many,ASRPGTGVQY
TRBJ2-7,TRBD1,TRBV2,many,ASRDRPGSEY
TRBJ1-4,TRBD1,TRBV29-1,many,SARTGGGPEKLF
TRBJ2-5,NA,TRBV20-1,many,SARGSHPGETQY
TRBJ2-5,TRBD2,TRBV20-1,many,SAGVASGSAETQY
TRBJ2-7,NA,TRBV29-1,many,SVRGNEQY
TRBJ2-7,TRBD1,TRBV4-1,NA,ASSQGDREVDEQY
TRBJ2-5,TRBD2,TRBV20-1,few,SARDLRAGGLETQY
TRBJ2-5,NA,TRBV28,NA,ASRSGVETQY
TRBJ1-1,NA,TRBV24-1,few,ATSDLQRGSDTEAF
TRBJ2-7,NA,TRBV28,many,ASRGTGDSQEQY
TRBJ2-7,NA,TRBV27,many,ASSFQARSASVYEQY